One and the same sample provided the 27 T cell receptor beta chains below, sequenced in a study of OX40 agonist ivuxolimab in advanced cancers. Some clones are missing from TCRdb's copy, which holds only in-frame ones; the method was immunoSEQ multiplex PCR. Of over 50,000 clones listed, 82% are singletons. The sequences come from CD4+ or CD8+ T cells sorted from blood, collected in a trial of the OX40 agonist ivuxolimab. The receptors originated from an adult with an advanced solid tumor such as melanoma, head and neck, liver or kidney cancer.

The chain combines TRBV5-6 with TRBJ1-1; 8 bases are shared with TRBD1. There are 14 residues in the CDR3. Germline V gives CDR1 SGHDT, CDR2 YYEEEE. V trimming: 4 bases; J trimming: 3 bases; junction bases outside the gene matches: 5. The CDR3 region is CASSARGRDTEAFF. The CDR3 nucleotides are TGTGCCAGCAGCGCCAGGGGGCGAGACACTGAAGCTTTCTTT.

The rearrangement links TRBV7-9 to TRBJ2-7, with TRBD2 identical over 13 bases. V lost 6 bases to trimming and J lost 6 bases; unmatched junction nucleotides: 8. Germline V gives CDR1 SEHNR, CDR2 FQNEAQ (reference sequence). This CDR3 region has 15 residues. The CDR3 nucleotides read TGTGCCAGCAGTCAAAGGACTAGCGGGAGTCTCGAGCAGTACTTC. It codes for CASSQRTSGSLEQYF.

This sequence joins TRBV28 and TRBJ2-7; tentative D call: TRBD2 (6 bases). This CDR3 is built from 14 residues. CDR1 is MDHEN and CDR2 is SYDVKM in the germline V gene. Trimming pared 2 bases from V and 5 bases from J, leaving 13 bases between. Here the CDR3 DNA reads TGTGCCAGCAGTTTAGGAGGGTTAGACAACGAGCAGTACTTC. This encodes CASSLGGLDNEQYF. Variable domain in full (rest from reference TRBV28 and TRBJ2-7): DVKVTQSSRYLVKRTGEKVFLECVQDMDHENMFWYRQDPGLGLRLIYFSYDVKMKEKGDIPEGYSVSREKKERFSLILESASTNQTSMYLCASSLGGLDNEQYFGPGTRLTVT.

The V call is TRBV2, the J call TRBJ2-3; TRBD2 might be the D (5 bases). This CDR3 has 13 amino acids. V lost 7 bases and J lost 0, with 8 bases in between. Germline V gene lookup returns CDR1 SNHLY and CDR2 FYNNEI. CDR3 DNA: TGTGCCAGCAACGGCGGGAGCACAGATACGCAGTATTTT. Translated: CASNGGSTDTQYF.

The chain joins TRBV9 to TRBJ2-3; 11 bases are shared with TRBD2. V lost 4 bases and J lost 2; bases outside the gene matches: 12. CDR3 length: 18 residues. In germline, CDR1 is SGDLS, CDR2 YYNGEE. CDR3 nucleotides: TGTGCCAGCAGCTTAGGGGTTGGGGGACTAGCGGCCACAGATACGCAGTATTTT. Its protein product is CASSLGVGGLAATDTQYF.

This clone was found a few times. The CDR3 region is CASSSRGGGSYNEQFF. The CDR3 nucleotides are TGTGCCAGCAGTTCGCGAGGAGGGGGCTCCTACAATGAGCAGTTCTTC. The rearrangement joins TRBV7-3 to TRBJ2-1; D assignment may be TRBD1 or TRBD2 (6 bases each). The CDR3 loop spans 16 amino acids. The V gene lost 6 bases and the J gene lost 0 bases, with 15 bases spanning the gap. CDR1 is SGHTA and CDR2 is FQGTGA in the germline V gene.

This clone is a singleton in its sample. CDR3 region: CASSLDWGQSYEQYF. In DNA form, the CDR3 reads TGTGCCAGCAGCTTAGACTGGGGCCAATCCTACGAGCAGTACTTC. The chain links TRBV7-9 to TRBJ2-7, with D possibly TRBD1 on 5 matching bases. V lost 1 base, J lost 1 base, and 11 bases lay in between. The CDR3 length is 15 residues. Germline V gene data show CDR1 as SEHNR and CDR2 as FQNEAQ (reference sequence).

The table lists this clone with a count of one. This rearrangement joins TRBV15 to TRBJ2-1; possibly TRBD2 for D (7 bases). From germline, CDR1 is LNHNV and CDR2 YYDKDF (reference sequence). V gave up 4 bases and J gave up 6 bases, with 19 bases separating them. This CDR3 is 16 amino acids long. The CDR3 loop is CATSNLRGPNSNEQFF. The CDR3 DNA follows: TGTGCCACCAGCAACTTGCGGGGGCCTAATAGCAATGAGCAGTTCTTC. Full variable domain (rest looked up from reference TRBV15 and TRBJ2-1): DAMVIQNPRYQVTQFGKPVTLSCSQTLNHNVMYWYQQKSSQAPKLLFHYYDKDFNNEADTPDNFQSRRPNTSFCFLDIRSPGLGDTAMYLCATSNLRGPNSNEQFFGPGTRLTVL.

This rearrangement joins TRBV2 to TRBJ2-6; D is perhaps TRBD2 (5 bases). V shed 6 bases and J shed 0 bases, with 12 bases lying between them. This CDR3 has 16 residues. Germline CDR1 and CDR2: SNHLY and FYNNEI. The CDR3: CASRDWRPSGANVLTF. The CDR3 DNA sequence: TGTGCCAGCAGGGACTGGAGGCCCTCTGGGGCCAACGTCCTGACTTTC.

The chain employs TRBV7-8 and TRBJ2-7; D perhaps matches TRBD1 (6 bases). V was pared by 5 bases and J by 3 bases, with 14 bases between. In germline, CDR1 is SGHVS, CDR2 FQNEAQ. This CDR3 region has 14 residues. In DNA, the CDR3 is TGTGCCAGCAGCCGAAGTCGGGACAACTACGAGCAGTACTTC. Translated: CASSRSRDNYEQYF.

On this clone: A read error may account for a junction end that differs from germline. The chain is built from TRBV7-7 and TRBJ2-1; 7 nucleotides agree with TRBD2. The CDR3 spans 15 residues. Germline V gives CDR1 SSHAT, CDR2 FNYEAQ (reference sequence). The chain's CDR3 is CASSLELASPVQQFF. For the CDR3, the DNA is TGTGCTAGCAGCTTAGAACTAGCGAGTCCCGTTCAGCAGTTCTTC.

The chain joins TRBV29-1 to TRBJ2-3; 13 bases map to TRBD2. The CDR3 is made up of 14 amino acids. Germline V CDR1 and CDR2: SQVTM, ANQGSEA. V lost 4 bases to trimming and J lost 5 bases; unmatched junction nucleotides: 3. CDR3 protein: CSVGTSGRGDTQYF. DNA for the CDR3: TGCAGCGTTGGGACTAGCGGGAGAGGAGATACGCAGTATTTT.

The CDR3 spells CASSASTNTEAFF. CDR3 in DNA: TGCGCCAGCAGCGCGAGTACCAACACTGAAGCTTTCTTT. The chain combines TRBV5-1 with TRBJ1-1; D not certain. Germline CDR1 SGHRS, CDR2 YFSETQ. This CDR3 region has 13 residues. V shed 4 bases and J shed 2 bases, with 9 bases lying between them.

In its sample, this clone was seen once. The genes are TRBV5-4 and TRBJ2-5; D remains ambiguous. Between the trimmed V and J ends, which lost 0 bases and 5 bases, there was a span of 8 bases. This CDR3 is 13 amino acids long. The V gene's germline CDR1 is SGHNT and CDR2 YYREEE (reference sequence). CDR3 loop: CASSLEGPETQYF. The CDR3 nucleotides are TGTGCCAGCAGCTTGGAAGGCCCGGAGACCCAGTACTTC.

The chain couples TRBV7-9 to TRBJ2-7, with 11 bases that match TRBD2. Per germline, CDR1 SEHNR and CDR2 FQNEAQ (reference sequence). CDR3 length: 14 amino acids. Germline trimming cut 5 bases from V and 5 bases from J; bases unmatched to any gene: 5. The chain's CDR3 is CASSTEGLADEQYF. The DNA for the CDR3 is TGTGCCAGCAGCACTGAGGGACTAGCGGACGAGCAGTACTTC.

This chain joins TRBV5-8 and TRBJ1-5; D may be TRBD1 (6 bases). Germline loops: CDR1 SGHTS, CDR2 YDEGEE. The CDR3 consists of 15 residues. V lost 6 bases and J 3 bases, leaving 16 bases between the germline ends. The CDR3 spells CASNRGGQYNQPQHF. The CDR3 bases are TGTGCCAGCAACAGAGGCGGACAGTACAATCAGCCCCAGCATTTT.

The J gene is TRBJ2-2, the V gene TRBV6-1; 9 positions agree with TRBD1. The junction had 0 bases not matched to a gene; V was cut back by 4 bases and J by 6 bases. This CDR3 comprises 13 residues. The germline gives CDR1 MNHNS, CDR2 SASEGT. CDR3 region: CASSGDRAGELFF. The CDR3 bases are TGTGCCAGCAGTGGGGACAGGGCCGGGGAGCTGTTTTTT.

In its sample, this clone was seen a few times. This chain uses TRBV10-2 with TRBJ2-1, with 10 bases fitting TRBD2. V gave up 3 bases and J gave up 6 bases; unmatched junction bases: 8. Germline CDR1 is WSHSY and CDR2 is SAAADI. This CDR3 contains 16 residues. The CDR3 is CASSDLAGGEGNEQFF. The DNA for the CDR3 is TGCGCCAGCAGTGACTTAGCGGGGGGAGAGGGCAATGAGCAGTTCTTC.

V and J are TRBV14 and TRBJ1-4; possibly TRBD1 for D (6 bases). Germline CDR1 SGHDN, CDR2 FVKESK. The CDR3 spans 17 residues. The ends were cut back, 0 bases at V and 8 bases at J, with 19 bases in the middle. DNA of the CDR3: TGTGCCAGCAGCCAAGATAATAGATGGGGGCGAGGGGAAAAACTGTTTTTT. This gives the protein CASSQDNRWGRGEKLFF. Looking up the rest from reference TRBV14 and TRBJ1-4 gives the full variable domain: EAGVTQFPSHSVIEKGQTVTLRCDPISGHDNLYWYRRVMGKEIKFLLHFVKESKQDESGMPNNRFLAERTGGTYSTLKVQPAELEDSGVYFCASSQDNRWGRGEKLFFGSGTQLSVL.

This clone was counted between two and nine times. This sample includes further DNA sequences coding for the same CDR3. This chain connects TRBV7-9 to TRBJ1-1; no definite D call. V was shortened by 2 bases and J by 0 bases, with 7 bases between the two germline ends. The germline CDR1 and CDR2 sequences are SEHNR and FQNEAQ (reference sequence). CDR3 size: 14 residues. The CDR3 coding sequence is TGTGCCAGCAGCTTATCCAGGTTGAACACTGAAGCTTTCTTT. This encodes CASSLSRLNTEAFF.

This sequence joins TRBV5-1 and TRBJ1-1, with TRBD1 as a possible D gene (5 bases). Germline CDR1 reads SGHRS; CDR2 reads YFSETQ. The V end was cut by 8 bases, the J end by 1 base, with 15 bases between. The CDR3 is 14 amino acids. This CDR3 reads CASGTGTPNTEAFF. CDR3 nucleotide sequence: TGCGCCAGTGGTACCGGGACTCCGAACACTGAAGCTTTCTTT. The full variable domain, completed using reference TRBV5-1 and TRBJ1-1, is KAGVTQTPRYLIKTRGQQVTLSCSPISGHRSVSWYQQTPGQGLQFLFEYFSETQRNKGNFPGRFSGRQFSNSRSEMNVSTLELGDSALYLCASGTGTPNTEAFFGQGTRLTVV.

The V call is TRBV19, the J call TRBJ1-1; D might be TRBD1 (5 bases). With 5 bases removed from V and 0 bases from J, the gap between germline ends came to 16 bases. This CDR3 region has 16 residues. The V gene's germline CDR1 is LNHDA and CDR2 SQIVND (reference sequence). CDR3 DNA sequence: TGTGCCAGTAGTCCGGTGGGGGAGGTGGTGAACACTGAAGCTTTCTTT. As protein: CASSPVGEVVNTEAFF.

This clone was picked up one time. The chain combines TRBV10-3 with TRBJ2-3; the match to TRBD2 covers 15 bases. Germline lookup yields CDR1 ENHRY and CDR2 SYGVKD. The V and J ends lost 10 bases and 6 bases, in that order; junction bases with no gene match: 8. The CDR3 consists of 15 residues. CDR3 sequence reads: CASRTSGRAEDTQYF. In nucleotides, the CDR3 is TGTGCCAGCCGGACTAGCGGGAGGGCCGAGGATACGCAGTATTTT.

This clone was found once. A junction end diverges from the germline sequence, so it may reflect a read error. The chain carries TRBV15 and TRBJ2-1, with TRBD2 matching over 8 bases. CDR3 length equals 16 residues. Germline V gene sequence: CDR1 LNHNV, CDR2 YYDKDF (reference sequence). CDR3 in DNA: TGTGCCACCAGAAGAGATACTACTAGCGGCTACAATGAGCAGTTCTTC. The encoded protein is CATRRDTTSGYNEQFF.

CDR3 in DNA: TGTGCCAGCAGCCCCCCGGGACAGGCTTACAATGAGCAGTTCTTC. This encodes CASSPPGQAYNEQFF. This chain connects TRBV7-9 to TRBJ2-1; 8 nucleotides line up with TRBD1. The trim removed 5 bases at V and 4 bases at J, leaving 7 bases unmatched. Germline CDR1 and CDR2: SEHNR and FQNEAQ (reference sequence). This CDR3 has 15 amino acids.

This clone showed up just once. The chain links TRBV5-1 to TRBJ1-2, with D unclear. In germline, CDR1 is SGHRS, CDR2 YFSETQ. CDR3 length: 14 amino acids. The V end lost 4 bases, the J end lost 6 bases, and 16 bases lay between the germline ends. The CDR3 loop reads CASSPLAERDGYTF. CDR3 coding DNA: TGCGCCAGCAGCCCACTTGCGGAGCGGGATGGCTACACCTTC.

The rearrangement uses TRBV2 and TRBJ2-7; D is possibly TRBD2 (6 bases). The V end was cut by 6 bases, the J end by 7 bases, with 16 bases between. The germline CDR1 and CDR2 sequences are SNHLY and FYNNEI. The CDR3 is made up of 13 amino acids. The DNA for the CDR3 is TGTGCCAGCAGGGGTTCCAGGGCGGGGGAGCAGTACTTC. Protein sequence: CASRGSRAGEQYF.